The 17 T cell receptor beta chains listed next were all sequenced from one sample in a study of control samples from healthy donors and cancer patients (dated by TCRdb to about 2020). The library was generated by the immunoSEQ multiplex PCR assay. The source is immuneACCESS, and TCRdb retained only in-frame sequences with V and J called. Part of the clones is not carried over; for the studies checked, unresolved V genes explain less than half of this, and the remainder is unexplained. The sample has 150,000 to 200,000 clones on record, around 90% of them singletons. More than 10% of the sample belongs to the ten largest clones. The sample comprised blood. These receptors were collected from a man younger than 45 in good health.

This sequence joins TRBV20-1 and TRBJ2-7; D unresolved. Trimming shortened V by 6 bases and J by 3 bases, and 3 bases separated the two germline ends. The CDR3 sequence is 9 residues long. CDR1 and CDR2 (germline): DFQATT, SNEGSKA (reference sequence). The CDR3 loop reads CSANYEQYF. The CDR3 DNA reads TGCAGTGCCAACTACGAGCAGTACTTC.

J is TRBJ1-5 and V is TRBV19; a possible D gene is TRBD1 (6 bases). Between the trimmed V and J ends, which lost 0 bases and 5 bases, there was a span of 11 bases. The CDR3 contains 15 residues. In germline, CDR1 is LNHDA, CDR2 SQIVND (reference sequence). The CDR3: CASSIDLRGDQPQHF. The CDR3 DNA follows: TGTGCCAGTAGTATAGATCTAAGGGGGGATCAGCCCCAGCATTTT.

V gene TRBV30 combines with J gene TRBJ1-4; D not certain. The CDR3 covers 13 residues. CDR1 GTSNPN and CDR2 SVGIG come from the germline V gene (reference sequence). Trimming removed 4 bases at V and 0 bases at J, with 6 bases between. CDR3 nucleotides: TGTGCCTGGAATCGGGCAACTAATGAAAAACTGTTTTTT. Translating gives CAWNRATNEKLFF.

The V gene is TRBV7-2, the J gene TRBJ1-1, with unresolved D. Germline V gene sequence: CDR1 SGHTA, CDR2 FQGNSA. This CDR3 is built from 13 residues. The germline V and J ends were trimmed by 6 bases and 8 bases, with 16 bases remaining between them. Written as DNA, the CDR3 is TGTGCCAGCAGTCCCAGTCCTACAGTAGAAGCTTTCTTT. Translation: CASSPSPTVEAFF.

The table lists this clone with a few counts. The chain couples TRBV2 to TRBJ2-1, with D perhaps matching TRBD2 (6 bases). This CDR3 contains 12 residues. V was cut by 6 bases and J by 12 bases, with 15 bases left in between. Germline V gene data show CDR1 as SNHLY and CDR2 as FYNNEI. This chain's CDR3 is CASSPRGSVQFF. Written as DNA, the CDR3 is TGTGCCAGCAGCCCCCGGGGGAGTGTGCAGTTCTTC.

The chain links TRBV5-8 to TRBJ1-5, with 8 bases lining up with TRBD1. CDR3 length: 16 residues. The germline V gene encodes CDR1 SGHTS and CDR2 YDEGEE. V trimming: 2 bases; J trimming: 5 bases; junction bases outside the gene matches: 9. The CDR3 sequence: CASSFPPEDRDQPQHF. Here the CDR3 DNA reads TGTGCCAGCAGCTTTCCACCGGAGGACAGGGATCAGCCCCAGCATTTT.

This chain connects TRBV9 to TRBJ2-1; 12 nucleotides line up with TRBD2. The V segment lost 4 bases and the J segment 7 bases; nucleotides outside the gene matches: 3. The CDR3 extends over 14 amino acids. Germline V gene lookup returns CDR1 SGDLS and CDR2 YYNGEE. The CDR3 spells CASSSGTSGNEQFF. CDR3 nucleotides: TGTGCCAGCAGCAGCGGGACTAGCGGGAATGAGCAGTTCTTC.

The V gene is TRBV11-1, the J gene TRBJ2-7; tentatively, D is TRBD2 (6 bases). Germline CDR1 reads SGHAT; CDR2 reads FQDESV (reference sequence). V was cut by 1 base and J by 0 bases, with 10 bases left in between. The CDR3 contains 15 residues. CDR3 residues: CASSLDGTYSYEQYF. The CDR3 DNA follows: TGTGCCAGCAGCTTAGATGGGACTTACTCCTACGAGCAGTACTTC.

The V and J genes are TRBV30 and TRBJ1-4; D unresolved. CDR1 is GTSNPN and CDR2 is SVGIG in the germline V gene (reference sequence). Trimming took 8 bases from V and 10 from J, leaving 14 bases between them. CDR3 length equals 11 residues. CDR3 nucleotides: TGTGCCGTGGGAGCCGGCGGAAAACTGTTTTTT. Translated: CAVGAGGKLFF.

The V and J genes are TRBV30 and TRBJ1-6; 7 bases align to TRBD1. Trimming at V came to 4 bases and at J to 10 bases, leaving 7 bases not matched to a gene. Germline V gene data show CDR1 as GTSNPN and CDR2 as SVGIG (reference sequence). This CDR3 spans 13 amino acids. In nucleotides, the CDR3 is TGTGCCTGGACAGGACAGGAAACCTCACCCCTCCACTTT. Encoded protein: CAWTGQETSPLHF.

The genes are TRBV6-5 and TRBJ1-5; perhaps TRBD1 as D (6 bases). The germline gives CDR1 MNHEY, CDR2 SVGAGI. V was trimmed by 0 bases and J by 6 bases, leaving 12 bases between them. The CDR3 has 15 residues. The CDR3 region is CASSYSGGTGQPQHF. CDR3 bases: TGTGCCAGCAGTTACTCAGGGGGTACAGGTCAGCCCCAGCATTTT.

The chain employs TRBV5-1 and TRBJ2-7, with 7 positions matching TRBD1. The CDR3 contains 17 residues. The junction had 15 bases not matched to a gene; V was cut back by 0 bases and J by 6 bases. Germline V gene lookup returns CDR1 SGHRS and CDR2 YFSETQ. CDR3 coding DNA: TGCGCCAGCAGCTTGGCGGGTCCGGCGAACGACAGGGCCGAGCAGTACTTC. It translates to CASSLAGPANDRAEQYF.

The chain's CDR3 is CASTLRDTQYF. Here the CDR3 DNA reads TGTGCCAGCACTCTCAGGGATACGCAGTATTTT. The chain links TRBV2 to TRBJ2-3; D is unclear. This CDR3 contains 11 residues. Trimming left V 7 bases short and J 6 bases short, with 8 bases between. Germline V lookup: CDR1 SNHLY, CDR2 FYNNEI. Using reference TRBV2 and TRBJ2-3 for the parts outside the CDR3, the full variable domain is EPEVTQTPSHQVTQMGQEVILRCVPISNHLYFYWYRQILGQKVEFLVSFYNNEISEKSEIFDDQFSVERPDGSNFTLKIRSTKLEDSAMYFCASTLRDTQYFGPGTRLTVL.

The CDR3, as DNA: TGCGCCAGCAGCCCGGGACGGGGGGGCGCAATGGCAGATACGCAGTATTTT. This translates into CASSPGRGGAMADTQYF. The chain has TRBV5-1 and TRBJ2-3, with 8 bases aligning to TRBD2. CDR1 and CDR2 from the germline V gene are SGHRS and YFSETQ. J lost 4 bases, V lost 4 bases, and 14 bases had no gene match. CDR3 length: 17 amino acids.

The chain combines TRBV18 with TRBJ1-2; 12 nucleotides line up with TRBD1. Germline CDR1 and CDR2: KGHSH and LQKENI. J gave up 6 bases and V 7 bases, and 3 bases lay outside the gene matches. The CDR3 spans 13 residues. CDR3 in amino acids: CASLGQGAHGYTF. CDR3 DNA sequence: TGTGCCAGCTTGGGACAGGGGGCTCATGGCTACACCTTC.

The chain uses TRBV28 and TRBJ1-1; the D gene is possibly TRBD1 (5 bases). The germline CDR1 and CDR2 sequences are MDHEN and SYDVKM. The V end lost 5 bases, the J end lost 3 bases, and 7 bases lay between the germline ends. This CDR3 region has 12 residues. CDR3 in DNA: TGTGCCAGCAGTAAAGGGGACACTGAAGCTTTCTTT. Translating gives CASSKGDTEAFF.

This clone was seen at least ten times. Distinct nucleotide sequences in the sample also encode this CDR3. The genes are TRBV27 and TRBJ1-1; D is ambiguous. Germline V CDR1 and CDR2: MNHEY, SMNVEV (reference sequence). V was clipped by 2 bases and J by 8 bases, with 9 bases between them. This CDR3 spans 12 amino acids. CDR3 nucleotide sequence: TGTGCCAGCAGTTTAAACGGCCGAGAAGCTTTCTTT. It specifies CASSLNGREAFF.